The table lists the clone carrying this T cell receptor beta chain with many counts. The target antigen is unknown. The source material, RNA transcripts, was used to amplify TCR beta CDR3 regions. First-round RT-PCR with HTBI primers amplified the TCR CDR3 region. TCRdb used MiXCR to reprocess the multiplex PCR reads, holding one entry per CDR3 protein. The sample has fewer than 600,000 distinct CDR3 sequences; 12% to 15% are singletons. The CDR3 covers 14 residues. The germline V gene has CDR1 SGHVS and CDR2 FQNEAQ. With 2 bases clipped from V and 1 base from J, the junction kept 1 base outside the gene matches. The data stem from a study of T cells in Graves' hyperthyroidism and ophthalmopathy. In the study overall: It was at initial diagnosis, before any treatment, that peripheral blood was collected.

Study observations and caveats: The majority of expanded thyroid clonotypes above 0.001 also appeared in blood.

Over 18 months, lack of ophthalmopathy progression marked Graves' hyperthyroidism as stable. Aged 18 to 65, the patients had hyperthyroidism that was newly diagnosed and had lasted under 2 months. V and J are TRBV7-8 and TRBJ2-5; TRBD2 agrees at 7 bases. What was sequenced was blood. The clonotype comes from a woman between 40 and 50 years old with Graves' hyperthyroidism. The CDR3 region has the DNA TGTGCCAGCAGCTTACTAGCGGCCCAAGAGACCCAGTACTTC. Translated: CASSLLAAQETQYF. The whole variable domain, filled in from reference TRBV7-8 and TRBJ2-5, reads GAGVSQSPRYKVAKRGQDVALRCDPISGHVSLFWYQQALGQGPEFLTYFQNEAQLDKSGLPSDRFFAERPEGSVSTLKIQRTQQEDSAVYLCASSLLAAQETQYFGPGTRLLVL.